This T cell receptor (beta chain) was found in a study of blood T cells in healthy people across ages. Through a sample-barcoded 5' primer and a J-beta primer mix, a second PCR was run for roughly 6 to 11 cycles. In TCRdb, the 5' RACE reads were re-called with MiXCR into one record per CDR3 protein. This sample has fewer than 750,000 distinct CDR3 sequences, with around 50% found just once. The V end lost 1 base, the J end lost 2 bases, and 8 bases lay between the germline ends. The CDR3 consists of 14 residues. The clonotype originates from an elderly man in good health. The chain carries TRBV12-3 or TRBV12-4 and TRBJ2-5, with a tentative D call TRBD2 (7 bases). The specimen sequenced was blood. The chain's CDR3 is CASSLEGGQETQYF. In DNA, the CDR3 is TGTGCCAGCAGTTTAGAGGGGGGGCAAGAGACCCAGTACTTC.